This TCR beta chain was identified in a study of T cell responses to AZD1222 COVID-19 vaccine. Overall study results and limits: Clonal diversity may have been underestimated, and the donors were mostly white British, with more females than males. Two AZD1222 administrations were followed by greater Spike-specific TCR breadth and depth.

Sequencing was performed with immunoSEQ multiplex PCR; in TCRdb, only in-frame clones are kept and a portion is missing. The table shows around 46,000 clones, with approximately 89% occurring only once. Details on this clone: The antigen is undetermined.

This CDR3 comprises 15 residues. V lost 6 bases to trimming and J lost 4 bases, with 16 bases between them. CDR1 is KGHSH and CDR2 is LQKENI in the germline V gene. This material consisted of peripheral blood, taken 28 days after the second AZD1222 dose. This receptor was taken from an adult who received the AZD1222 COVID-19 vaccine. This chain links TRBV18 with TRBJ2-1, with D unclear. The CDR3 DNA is TGTGCCAGCTCTCCGCCGGGTTCTTTGTACAATGAGCAGTTCTTC. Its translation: CASSPPGSLYNEQFF. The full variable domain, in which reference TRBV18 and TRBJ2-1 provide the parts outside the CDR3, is NAGVMQNPRHLVRRRGQEARLRCSPMKGHSHVYWYRQLPEEGLKFMVYLQKENIIDESGMPKERFSAEFPKEGPSILRIQQVVRGDSAAYFCASSPPGSLYNEQFFGPGTRLTVL.